The TCR beta chain described here comes from a study of blood T cells in healthy people across ages. Findings and caveats of the study: PBMCs left unsorted prevented a conclusive naive versus antigen-experienced comparison.

The CDR3 has 15 amino acids. V was clipped by 2 bases and J by 1 base; unmatched bases: 3. The study recruited healthy Caucasian donors from Russia who were aged about 6 to 90. The study isolated at least 6.5 million PBMCs from each sample. This clonotype was counted between two and nine times. What it recognizes is unknown. It was with a sample-barcoded 5' primer and a J-beta primer mix that a second PCR of about 6 to 11 cycles was run. Any given sample supplied a minimum of 3 million CDR3-containing paired-end reads. In TCRdb, the 5' RACE reads were re-called with MiXCR into one record per CDR3 protein. The sample has under 950,000 distinct CDR3 sequences, approximately 21% seen once; the top ten hold about 22%.

This TCR was sampled from a man aged 65 to 85 in good health. The chain has TRBV12-3 or TRBV12-4 and TRBJ2-5; 8 nucleotides match TRBD2. The material sequenced was blood. The CDR3 DNA is TGTGCCAGCAGTTTAAGCGGGGGCCTCCAAGAGACCCAGTACTTC. Encoded protein: CASSLSGGLQETQYF.